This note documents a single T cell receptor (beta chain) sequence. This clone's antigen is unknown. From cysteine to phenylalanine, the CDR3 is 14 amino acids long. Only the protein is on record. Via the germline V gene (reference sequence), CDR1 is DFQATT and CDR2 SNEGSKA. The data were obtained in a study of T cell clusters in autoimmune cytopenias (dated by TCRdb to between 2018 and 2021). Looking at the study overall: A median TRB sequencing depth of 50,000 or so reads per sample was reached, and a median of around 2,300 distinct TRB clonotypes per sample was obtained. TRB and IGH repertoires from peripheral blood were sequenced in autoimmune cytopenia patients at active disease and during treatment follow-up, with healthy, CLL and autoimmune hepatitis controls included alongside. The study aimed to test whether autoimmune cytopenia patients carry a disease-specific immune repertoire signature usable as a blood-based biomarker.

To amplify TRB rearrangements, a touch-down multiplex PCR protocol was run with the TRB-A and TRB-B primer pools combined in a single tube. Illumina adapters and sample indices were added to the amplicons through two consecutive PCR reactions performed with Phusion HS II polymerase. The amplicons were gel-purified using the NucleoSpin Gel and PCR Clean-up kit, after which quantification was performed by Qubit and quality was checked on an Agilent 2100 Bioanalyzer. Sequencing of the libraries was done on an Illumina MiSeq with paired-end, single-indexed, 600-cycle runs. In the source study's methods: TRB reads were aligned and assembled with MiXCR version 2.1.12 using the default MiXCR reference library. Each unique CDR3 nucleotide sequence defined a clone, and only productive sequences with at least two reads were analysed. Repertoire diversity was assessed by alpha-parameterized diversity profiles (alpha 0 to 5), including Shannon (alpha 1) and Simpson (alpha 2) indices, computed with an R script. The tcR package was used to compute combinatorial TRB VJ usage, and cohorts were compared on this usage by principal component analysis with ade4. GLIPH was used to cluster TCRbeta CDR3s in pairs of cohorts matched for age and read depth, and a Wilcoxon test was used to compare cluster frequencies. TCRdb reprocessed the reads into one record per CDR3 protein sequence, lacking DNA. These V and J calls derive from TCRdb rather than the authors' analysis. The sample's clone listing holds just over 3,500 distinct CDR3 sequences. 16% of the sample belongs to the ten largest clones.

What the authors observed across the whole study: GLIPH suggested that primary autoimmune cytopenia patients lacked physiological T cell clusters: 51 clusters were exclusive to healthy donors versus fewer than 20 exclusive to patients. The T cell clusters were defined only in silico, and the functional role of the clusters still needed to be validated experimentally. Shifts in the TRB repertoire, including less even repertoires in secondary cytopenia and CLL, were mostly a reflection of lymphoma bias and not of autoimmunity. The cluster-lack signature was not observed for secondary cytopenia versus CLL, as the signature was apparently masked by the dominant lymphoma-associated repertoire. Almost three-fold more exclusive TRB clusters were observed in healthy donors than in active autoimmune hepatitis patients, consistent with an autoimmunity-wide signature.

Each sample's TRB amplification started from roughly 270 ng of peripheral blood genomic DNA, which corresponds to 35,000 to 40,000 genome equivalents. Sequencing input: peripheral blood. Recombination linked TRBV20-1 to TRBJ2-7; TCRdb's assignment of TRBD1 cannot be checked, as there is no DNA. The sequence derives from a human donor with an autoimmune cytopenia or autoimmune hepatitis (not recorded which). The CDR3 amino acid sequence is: CSATPGRGTYEQYF.